This passage covers 12 T cell receptor beta chains from one sample sequenced in a study of blood T cell repertoires in COVID-19. Assay: immunoSEQ multiplex PCR; the TCRdb copy retains only in-frame clones and omits some. The sample carries approximately 220,000 clones, 83% recorded once. The sample consisted of PBMCs or T cells enriched from blood (not recorded which). These receptors originate from a woman in her fifties or sixties who had been exposed to COVID-19.

This clone was found a few times. This rearrangement joins TRBV5-1 to TRBJ1-2; 9 positions match TRBD1. Germline CDR1 and CDR2: SGHRS and YFSETQ. V trimming: 0 bases; J trimming: 6 bases; junction bases outside the gene matches: 6. This CDR3 has 15 residues. The CDR3 DNA reads TGCGCCAGCAGCTTGGTTGCCGGACAGGGGAATGGCTACACCTTC. Residues: CASSLVAGQGNGYTF.

The V and J genes are TRBV19 and TRBJ2-7; 10 bases agree with TRBD1. The V segment lost 5 bases and the J segment 7 bases; nucleotides outside the gene matches: 11. CDR1 is LNHDA and CDR2 is SQIVND in the germline V gene (reference sequence). There are 15 residues in the CDR3. The CDR3 reads CASSATGTGAGEQYF. The CDR3 bases are TGTGCCAGTAGTGCAACCGGGACAGGGGCTGGTGAGCAGTACTTC.

V is TRBV2 and J is TRBJ1-2; 10 nucleotides line up with TRBD1. CDR3 length equals 14 residues. Germline values: CDR1 SNHLY, CDR2 FYNNEI. Trimming at V came to 6 bases and at J to 8 bases, leaving 9 bases not matched to a gene. The CDR3 sequence: CASRQTGGARGYTF. DNA of the CDR3: TGTGCCAGCAGGCAGACAGGGGGCGCGAGGGGCTACACCTTC.

The CDR3 region has the DNA TGTGCCAGCAGCTATTTGGACGGGACAGGGTACAATGAGCAGTTCTTC. It specifies CASSYLDGTGYNEQFF. This chain connects TRBV5-6 to TRBJ2-1; 9 bases line up with TRBD1. This CDR3 is built from 16 residues. V lost 3 bases and J lost 4; bases outside the gene matches: 8. Germline assignment: CDR1 SGHDT and CDR2 YYEEEE.

V usage is TRBV7-9 and J usage is TRBJ1-2, with D unresolved. This CDR3 contains 13 residues. The V end was cut by 1 base, the J end by 2 bases, with 5 bases between. The germline gives CDR1 SEHNR, CDR2 FQNEAQ (reference sequence). The CDR3 sequence is CASSLGRNYGYTF. In nucleotides, the CDR3 is TGTGCCAGCAGCTTAGGGAGGAACTATGGCTACACCTTC. Complete variable domain (other parts from reference TRBV7-9 and TRBJ1-2): DTGVSQNPRHKITKRGQNVTFRCDPISEHNRLYWYRQTLGQGPEFLTYFQNEAQLEKSRLLSDRFSAERPKGSFSTLEIQRTEQGDSAMYLCASSLGRNYGYTFGSGTRLTVV.

This chain links TRBV15 with TRBJ1-6, with D maybe TRBD1 (5 bases). The germline V gene encodes CDR1 LNHNV and CDR2 YYDKDF (reference sequence). The CDR3 has 16 amino acids. V lost 0 bases to trimming and J lost 5 bases, with 11 bases between them. The CDR3 reads CATSRERTSNNSPLHF. In DNA form, the CDR3 reads TGTGCCACCAGCAGAGAGAGGACATCGAATAATTCACCCCTCCACTTT. The entire variable domain, with the rest obtained from reference TRBV15 and TRBJ1-6, is as follows: DAMVIQNPRYQVTQFGKPVTLSCSQTLNHNVMYWYQQKSSQAPKLLFHYYDKDFNNEADTPDNFQSRRPNTSFCFLDIRSPGLGDTAMYLCATSRERTSNNSPLHFGNGTRLTVT.

V usage is TRBV2 and J usage is TRBJ2-3; 7 nucleotides match TRBD2. CDR3 length: 17 residues. Per germline, CDR1 SNHLY and CDR2 FYNNEI. V dropped 0 bases and J dropped 6; count of bases not matched to a gene: 12. This CDR3 is CASSEAGTIILRDTQYF. CDR3 DNA sequence: TGTGCCAGCAGTGAAGCGGGGACTATCATTTTGAGGGATACGCAGTATTTT.

This chain joins TRBV2 and TRBJ1-4; possible D gene TRBD1, 6 bases. Germline V gene lookup returns CDR1 SNHLY and CDR2 FYNNEI. V dropped 4 bases and J dropped 4 bases, with 16 bases sitting between them. CDR3 size: 16 residues. The CDR3 DNA reads TGTGCCAGCAGTGTCCCCGGACAGCGTATTAATGAAAAACTGTTTTTT. Translated: CASSVPGQRINEKLFF.

The chain links TRBV4-1 to TRBJ1-1; 9 nucleotides line up with TRBD1. The CDR3 is made up of 20 amino acids. Germline V gene sequence: CDR1 MGHRA, CDR2 YSYEKL. The ends lost 1 base at V and 0 bases at J; junction bases unmatched: 15. CDR3 in amino acids: CASSQGPGTGIVFMNTEAFF. CDR3 nucleotides: TGCGCCAGCAGCCAAGGGCCGGGGACAGGGATCGTTTTCATGAACACTGAAGCTTTCTTT.

The J gene is TRBJ2-3, the V gene TRBV29-1, with D perhaps matching TRBD2 (6 bases). The germline V gene encodes CDR1 SQVTM and CDR2 ANQGSEA. The CDR3 runs 15 residues. Deletions cut 5 bases from V and 2 bases from J, with 17 bases between. The CDR3 DNA reads as TGCAGCGTTCTTCGGGACTTTTTCGACACAGATACGCAGTATTTT. It codes for CSVLRDFFDTDTQYF.

This clone was detected ten times or more. The same CDR3 arises from other DNA sequences in this sample as well. The chain employs TRBV29-1 and TRBJ1-2, with D possibly matching TRBD1 (5 bases). V was clipped by 3 bases and J by 7 bases, with 12 bases between them. The germline V gene encodes CDR1 SQVTM and CDR2 ANQGSEA. CDR3 size: 12 residues. The CDR3 region has the DNA TGCAGCGTTGACCGGCAGGGCGGTGGCTACACCTTC. As protein: CSVDRQGGGYTF.

The chain combines TRBV28 with TRBJ2-4, with a tentative D call TRBD1 (5 bases). Germline V gene lookup returns CDR1 MDHEN and CDR2 SYDVKM. The CDR3 length is 13 residues. V was shortened by 2 bases and J by 7 bases, with 9 bases between the two germline ends. This CDR3 reads CASSLQGLNIQYF. For the CDR3, the DNA is TGTGCCAGCAGTTTACAGGGTCTGAACATTCAGTACTTC. The whole variable domain, filled in from reference TRBV28 and TRBJ2-4, reads DVKVTQSSRYLVKRTGEKVFLECVQDMDHENMFWYRQDPGLGLRLIYFSYDVKMKEKGDIPEGYSVSREKKERFSLILESASTNQTSMYLCASSLQGLNIQYFGAGTRLSVL.